One sample yielded the 9 T cell receptor beta chains listed below, sequenced in a study of blood T cell repertoires in COVID-19. Here immunoSEQ multiplex PCR was the method, and the copy in TCRdb shows in-frame clones only, minus some. The table shows about 480,000 clones, with 70% to 90% occurring only once. The sequencing input was peripheral blood. These receptors were collected from a woman between 50 and 59 years old with COVID-19, enrolled during active disease.

As to this clone: The sample has other DNA sequences that encode this CDR3 too. The J gene is TRBJ1-1, the V gene TRBV2; TRBD1 aligns across 7 bases. V lost 7 bases and J lost 3; bases outside the gene matches: 5. The CDR3 runs to 13 residues. Germline loops: CDR1 SNHLY, CDR2 FYNNEI. CDR3 loop: CASTRDRDTEAFF. The CDR3 bases are TGTGCCAGCACTCGCGACAGGGACACTGAAGCTTTCTTT.

The chain combines TRBV4-1 with TRBJ1-6; D gene unclear. CDR1 is MGHRA, CDR2 YSYEKL, per germline. V lost 3 bases to trimming and J lost 7 bases, with 16 bases between them. CDR3 length equals 16 residues. CDR3 nucleotide sequence: TGCGCCAGCAGCCAGATCGTAGTCGCGGCGAATTCACCCCTCCACTTT. Translated, it gives CASSQIVVAANSPLHF.

This chain uses TRBV28 with TRBJ2-1, with a tentative D call TRBD2 (5 bases). CDR3 length equals 15 residues. The V end was cut by 7 bases, the J end by 6 bases, with 19 bases between. Germline V CDR1 and CDR2: MDHEN, SYDVKM. CDR3 sequence reads: CASTIAGGTGNEQFF. As DNA, the CDR3 is TGTGCCAGCACCATAGCCGGAGGAACCGGCAATGAGCAGTTCTTC.

The chain is built from TRBV24-1 and TRBJ2-2, with 7 bases identical to TRBD1. CDR1 is KGHDR and CDR2 is SFDVKD in the germline V gene. V gave up 9 bases and J gave up 5 bases; unmatched junction bases: 8. This CDR3 contains 14 residues. CDR3 sequence (DNA): TGTGCCACCGCTGACAGGGTTGGGACCGGGGAGCTGTTTTTT. Translated: CATADRVGTGELFF.

V usage is TRBV6-1 and J usage is TRBJ1-1, with D unresolved. Germline V gene data show CDR1 as MNHNS and CDR2 as SASEGT. Deletions cut 2 bases from V and 4 bases from J, with 14 bases between. This CDR3 spans 15 amino acids. This CDR3 is CASSESRGYGTEAFF. CDR3 bases: TGTGCCAGCAGTGAAAGTCGGGGTTATGGCACTGAAGCTTTCTTT.

This clone was seen just once. The chain couples TRBV4-1 to TRBJ1-2, with 9 bases fitting TRBD1. Trimming cost V 4 bases and J 5 bases; bases outside gene matches: 8. CDR1 is MGHRA, CDR2 YSYEKL, per germline. The CDR3 runs 15 residues. CDR3 in amino acids: CASSRPNRGRYGYTF. CDR3 bases: TGCGCCAGCAGCCGCCCGAACAGGGGGCGATATGGCTACACCTTC.

The rearrangement links TRBV5-4 to TRBJ1-3; 10 bases agree with TRBD1. The V and J ends lost 3 bases and 4 bases, in that order; junction bases with no gene match: 7. CDR3 length: 16 amino acids. The germline V gene has CDR1 SGHNT and CDR2 YYREEE (reference sequence). Here the CDR3 DNA reads TGTGCCAGCAGCTCGGACAGGGGGGTACGAGGAAACACCATATATTTT. It codes for CASSSDRGVRGNTIYF.

This CDR3 reads CAWRGGQSTNEKLFF. For the CDR3, the DNA is TGTGCCTGGAGGGGGGGGCAGTCAACTAATGAAAAACTGTTTTTT. V is TRBV30 and J is TRBJ1-4; D perhaps matches TRBD1 (6 bases). CDR3 length: 15 residues. V lost 3 bases, J lost 0 bases, and 11 bases lay in between. The V gene's germline CDR1 is GTSNPN and CDR2 SVGIG (reference sequence).

This chain links TRBV6-5 with TRBJ2-3; D might be TRBD2 (5 bases). CDR1 and CDR2 (germline): MNHEY, SVGAGI. The CDR3 is 15 residues long. V gave up 5 bases and J gave up 3 bases, with 15 bases separating them. CDR3 loop: CASSKIMAGTDTQYF. The CDR3 coding sequence is TGTGCCAGCAGTAAGATCATGGCGGGTACAGATACGCAGTATTTT.